The 4 T cell receptor beta chains given below trace back to one sample, sequenced in a study of cytomegalovirus exposure and HLA in healthy donors. This table comes from immunoSEQ multiplex PCR, and its TCRdb copy is limited to in-frame clones, with some not included. Of about 110,000 clones listed, approximately 87% are singletons. The source material was PBMCs. These receptors originate from a woman aged 25-40 years in good health and CMV-seropositive.

V gene TRBV6-5 combines with J gene TRBJ2-7, with D perhaps TRBD2 (5 bases). Trimming removed 5 bases at V and 0 bases at J, with 14 bases between. There are 15 residues in the CDR3. Per the germline V gene, CDR1 is MNHEY and CDR2 is SVGAGI. In DNA form, the CDR3 reads TGTGCCAGCAGTGGCACTAGGGCTCGCTCCTACGAGCAGTACTTC. Protein product: CASSGTRARSYEQYF.

The CDR3 here is CASTLTGVDYGYTF. CDR3 bases: TGTGCCAGCACACTAACGGGGGTGGACTATGGCTACACCTTC. The rearrangement joins TRBV7-9 to TRBJ1-2, with a tentative D call TRBD1 (5 bases). Looked up from germline, CDR1 is SEHNR and CDR2 is FQNEAQ (reference sequence). Trimming cost V 7 bases and J 3 bases, with 15 bases left between them. The CDR3 has 14 amino acids.

The chain employs TRBV10-3 and TRBJ2-3; 11 bases fit TRBD2. The V and J ends lost 3 bases and 0 bases, in that order; junction bases with no gene match: 5. The germline V gene has CDR1 ENHRY and CDR2 SYGVKD. This CDR3 has 17 amino acids. The CDR3 DNA follows: TGTGCCATCAGTGAAGGAGCTAGCGGGGGGAGCACAGATACGCAGTATTTT. This encodes CAISEGASGGSTDTQYF.

The sample holds a few counts of this clone. The chain employs TRBV5-4 and TRBJ2-3, with TRBD1 matching over 7 bases. Germline V gene sequence: CDR1 SGHNT, CDR2 YYREEE (reference sequence). The CDR3 is 14 residues long. Trimming cost V 6 bases and J 1 base; bases outside gene matches: 5. This CDR3 is CASNEGAGTDTQYF. CDR3 nucleotide sequence: TGTGCCAGCAATGAGGGGGCTGGCACAGATACGCAGTATTTT.